These 9 T cell receptor beta chains share one sample of origin, sequenced in a study of blood T cell repertoires in COVID-19. This table comes from immunoSEQ multiplex PCR, and its TCRdb copy is limited to in-frame clones, with some not included. Of 180,000 or so clones in the sample, about 85% were seen once. The material sequenced was peripheral blood. These receptors all come from a man between 18 and 35 years old with acute or convalescent COVID-19.

This chain uses TRBV24-1 with TRBJ2-5; 7 bases line up with TRBD1. V was pared by 6 bases and J by 5 bases, with 14 bases of the junction left unmatched. This CDR3 is built from 16 residues. Looked up from germline, CDR1 is KGHDR and CDR2 is SFDVKD. The chain's CDR3 is CATSTSGTGERETQYF. For the CDR3, the DNA is TGTGCCACCAGTACCTCCGGAACAGGGGAGCGGGAGACCCAGTACTTC.

This chain links TRBV5-1 with TRBJ2-2, with D maybe TRBD1 (6 bases). Germline V gene lookup returns CDR1 SGHRS and CDR2 YFSETQ. V was trimmed by 5 bases and J by 5 bases, leaving 13 bases between them. The CDR3 extends over 14 amino acids. CDR3 nucleotide sequence: TGCGCCAGCAGTAAGGACAGAGAGACCGGGGAGCTGTTTTTT. Its translation is CASSKDRETGELFF.

The chain combines TRBV4-2 with TRBJ1-1; D remains unclear. This CDR3 is 14 amino acids long. V was pared by 4 bases and J by 0 bases, with 9 bases between. Germline assignment: CDR1 LGHNA and CDR2 YNFKEQ. CDR3 DNA sequence: TGTGCCAGCAGCCCCCCGGGGATGAACACTGAAGCTTTCTTT. Its translation is CASSPPGMNTEAFF.

The gene calls are TRBV28 and TRBJ1-2, with D tentatively TRBD1 (6 bases). The CDR3 has 13 amino acids. The V end lost 7 bases, the J end lost 6 bases, and 15 bases lay between the germline ends. CDR1 MDHEN and CDR2 SYDVKM come from the germline V gene. CDR3: CASNPQGHNGYTF. For the CDR3, the DNA is TGTGCCAGCAATCCACAGGGCCATAATGGCTACACCTTC.

V and J are TRBV5-6 and TRBJ2-7; weak D call: TRBD2 (5 bases). V was trimmed by 2 bases and J by 0 bases, leaving 15 bases between them. Germline V gene sequence: CDR1 SGHDT, CDR2 YYEEEE. The CDR3 loop spans 16 amino acids. CDR3 nucleotides: TGTGCCAGCAGCTTACAGACGGACTCGATCTCCTACGAGCAGTACGTC. It is translated as CASSLQTDSISYEQYV.

The chain links TRBV10-2 to TRBJ1-1; D remains ambiguous. CDR1 and CDR2 (germline): WSHSY, SAAADI. Trimming left V 8 bases short and J 0 bases short, with 7 bases between. CDR3 length equals 12 residues. The CDR3 loop is CASRTVNTEAFF. The CDR3, as DNA: TGCGCCAGCCGTACAGTGAACACTGAAGCTTTCTTT.

This rearrangement joins TRBV11-2 to TRBJ2-7, with 10 positions matching TRBD1. Germline trimming cut 4 bases from V and 3 bases from J; bases unmatched to any gene: 3. The CDR3 covers 14 residues. Germline CDR1 SGHAT, CDR2 FQNNGV. For the CDR3, the DNA is TGTGCCAGCAGCTGGGACAGGGGTAGCTACGAGCAGTACGTC. This encodes CASSWDRGSYEQYV.

The chain employs TRBV6-5 and TRBJ1-1, with a weak D call TRBD1 (6 bases). The ends were cut back, 3 bases at V and 1 base at J, with 9 bases in the middle. CDR3 length: 14 residues. Germline lookup yields CDR1 MNHEY and CDR2 SVGAGI. CDR3 DNA sequence: TGTGCCAGCAGTTATTCAGGGGCGAACACTGAAGCTTTCTTT. Amino acids: CASSYSGANTEAFF.

The chain uses TRBV14 and TRBJ1-1; D gene uncertain. The CDR3 is made up of 13 amino acids. Germline CDR1 is SGHDN and CDR2 is FVKESK. The V end was cut by 5 bases, the J end by 3 bases, with 10 bases between. In DNA form, the CDR3 reads TGTGCCAGCAGCAAACAAACCCACACTGAAGCTTTCTTT. Amino acids: CASSKQTHTEAFF.